These 29 T cell receptor beta chains were all obtained from the same sample, sequenced in a study of patients and donors after allogeneic stem cell transplantation. Each CDR3 protein gets one entry after TCRdb re-called the RT-PCR reads with MiXCR. The sample holds 200,000 to 250,000 distinct CDR3 sequences, roughly an eighth seen once. The source material was blood, either unsorted or a sorted T cell fraction (not recorded which). These receptors were obtained from a human donor who was either an allogeneic HSCT recipient or a stem cell or donor lymphocyte infusion donor (not recorded which). It is not recorded whose cells these are; they may come from a transplant donor.

This clonotype was found many times. The J gene is TRBJ2-7, the V gene TRBV29-1, with D possibly being TRBD1 or TRBD2 (5 bases each). CDR1 SQVTM and CDR2 ANQGSEA come from the germline V gene. Trimming shortened V by 6 bases and J by 0 bases, and 18 bases separated the two germline ends. The CDR3 runs 15 residues. The CDR3 protein is CSVERGDPSSYEQYF. CDR3 nucleotide sequence: TGCAGCGTCGAAAGAGGGGATCCAAGCTCCTACGAGCAGTACTTC.

The chain uses TRBV7-2 and TRBJ1-1; 10 nucleotides line up with TRBD1. Unmatched junction bases numbered 6, after V lost 4 bases and J lost 1 base. Germline CDR1 SGHTA, CDR2 FQGNSA. The length of the CDR3 is 16 residues. CDR3 sequence: CASSSRWDRGNTEAFF. In DNA, the CDR3 is TGTGCCAGCAGCTCCCGTTGGGACAGGGGGAACACTGAAGCTTTCTTT.

This clonotype was detected ten times or more. The rearrangement joins TRBV12-3 or TRBV12-4 to TRBJ1-1, with D possibly TRBD1 on 5 matching bases. There are 14 residues in the CDR3. V was clipped by 6 bases and J by 0 bases, with 11 bases between them. As DNA, the CDR3 is TGTGCCAGCAGGGAGGGACGGTTGAACACTGAAGCTTTCTTT. Protein: CASREGRLNTEAFF.

This clonotype was seen more than once but under ten times. This chain links TRBV10-3 with TRBJ2-5; 12 positions match TRBD1. Germline V lookup: CDR1 ENHRY, CDR2 SYGVKD. The CDR3 runs to 17 residues. V gave up 6 bases and J gave up 2 bases; unmatched junction bases: 10. The CDR3: CAISTGTGGPRQETQYF. The CDR3 nucleotides are TGTGCCATCAGCACCGGGACAGGGGGCCCGCGGCAAGAGACCCAGTACTTC.

This chain connects TRBV11-2 to TRBJ1-2; D may be TRBD1 (6 bases). Trimming cost V 1 base and J 0 bases, with 24 bases left between them. CDR1 is SGHAT, CDR2 FQNNGV, per germline. The CDR3 runs 20 residues. CDR3 DNA sequence: TGTGCCAGCAGCTTAGGTCGGGGCGGGGGGCGCGCGGATCCTAACTATGGCTACACCTTC. Translation: CASSLGRGGGRADPNYGYTF. Drawing the rest from reference TRBV11-2 and TRBJ1-2, the complete variable domain is EAGVAQSPRYKIIEKRQSVAFWCNPISGHATLYWYQQILGQGPKLLIQFQNNGVVDDSQLPKDRFSAERLKGVDSTLKIQPAKLEDSAVYLCASSLGRGGGRADPNYGYTFGSGTRLTVV.

This clonotype was detected a few times. CDR3 loop: CASSLAGQGNYGYTF. Written as DNA, the CDR3 is TGTGCCAGCAGTTTAGCGGGACAGGGGAACTATGGCTACACCTTC. This chain links TRBV12-3 or TRBV12-4 with TRBJ1-2, with TRBD1 matching over 10 bases. This CDR3 region has 15 residues. The V and J ends lost 0 bases and 2 bases, in that order; junction bases with no gene match: 0.

This sequence joins TRBV7-2 and TRBJ2-5, with a weak D call TRBD1 (7 bases). In germline, CDR1 is SGHTA, CDR2 FQGNSA. Between the trimmed V and J ends, which lost 0 bases and 2 bases, there was a span of 16 bases. CDR3 length: 17 residues. The CDR3 spells CASSLAGRRGLQETQYF. CDR3 nucleotide sequence: TGTGCCAGCAGCTTAGCCGGTAGGAGGGGGCTTCAAGAGACCCAGTACTTC.

This clonotype has more than one count but fewer than ten. The chain uses TRBV12-3 or TRBV12-4 and TRBJ1-6; the D is unclear. CDR3 size: 13 residues. Trimming shortened V by 2 bases and J by 8 bases, and 7 bases separated the two germline ends. CDR3 sequence reads: CASSLYGDSPLHF. Here the CDR3 DNA reads TGTGCCAGCAGTTTATACGGGGATTCACCCCTCCACTTT.

The gene calls are TRBV20-1 and TRBJ2-1; TRBD1 matches at 9 bases. This CDR3 is 14 amino acids long. Germline V lookup: CDR1 DFQATT, CDR2 SNEGSKA (reference sequence). V gave up 6 bases and J gave up 4 bases; unmatched junction bases: 7. CDR3 sequence: CSATDRGAYNEQFF. The CDR3 DNA follows: TGCAGTGCAACGGACAGGGGCGCTTACAATGAGCAGTTCTTC.

This clonotype showed up many times. The CDR3 nucleotides read TGCGCCAGCAGCCAACTGGACATCGTTTCCTACAATGAGCAGTTCTTC. It codes for CASSQLDIVSYNEQFF. This chain uses TRBV4-1 with TRBJ2-1; TRBD1 is a possible D gene (5 bases). This CDR3 is 16 amino acids long. Trimming shortened V by 2 bases and J by 1 base, and 12 bases separated the two germline ends. Germline V gene data show CDR1 as MGHRA and CDR2 as YSYEKL.

This chain links TRBV5-6 with TRBJ2-3; 13 bases are shared with TRBD2. Germline V gives CDR1 SGHDT, CDR2 YYEEEE. The J segment lost 3 bases and the V segment lost 4 bases, leaving 5 bases of the junction unmatched. This CDR3 is 16 amino acids long. The CDR3 loop is CASSLTSGGSTDTQYF. DNA of the CDR3: TGTGCCAGCAGCCTGACTAGCGGGGGGAGTACAGATACGCAGTATTTT.

This chain uses TRBV4-3 with TRBJ2-7, with 12 nucleotides matching TRBD2. CDR1 LGHNA and CDR2 YSLEER come from the germline V gene. The CDR3 has 19 amino acids. V lost 4 bases to trimming and J lost 3 bases; unmatched junction nucleotides: 16. DNA of the CDR3: TGCGCCAGCAGCCGCCGACTAGCGGGGGCCGATCATCCTGGCTACGAGCAGTACTTC. The encoded protein is CASSRRLAGADHPGYEQYF.

There are a few counts of this clonotype. The gene calls are TRBV12-3 or TRBV12-4 and TRBJ2-2, with unresolved D. V dropped 3 bases and J dropped 1 base, with 3 bases sitting between them. This CDR3 has 13 amino acids. The CDR3 is CASSFGNTGELFF. The CDR3, as DNA: TGTGCCAGCAGTTTTGGGAACACCGGGGAGCTGTTTTTT.

This clonotype was recorded at least ten times. V usage is TRBV29-1 and J usage is TRBJ2-7, with a possible D match to TRBD1 (5 bases). CDR3 size: 12 residues. Trimming removed 6 bases from V and 0 bases from J, with 9 bases in between. Germline loops: CDR1 SQVTM, CDR2 ANQGSEA. In nucleotides, the CDR3 is TGCAGCGTCGGACATCTCTCCTACGAGCAGTACTTC. Its translation is CSVGHLSYEQYF.

The chain recombines TRBV4-2 with TRBJ2-1; no firm D call. V was pared by 4 bases and J by 9 bases, with 13 bases between. CDR1 and CDR2 from the germline V gene are LGHNA and YNFKEQ. This CDR3 is built from 13 residues. CDR3 protein: CASSLNLVGEQFF. DNA for the CDR3: TGTGCCAGCAGCCTAAATCTAGTCGGTGAGCAGTTCTTC.

This clonotype was detected many times. The rearrangement links TRBV4-2 to TRBJ2-7, with D possibly being TRBD1 (5 bases). Germline V gives CDR1 LGHNA, CDR2 YNFKEQ. V lost 0 bases to trimming and J lost 1 base, with 10 bases between them. This CDR3 region has 15 residues. The CDR3 DNA sequence: TGTGCCAGCAGCCAAGATTCTTCAGGGTCCTACGAGCAGTACTTC. Translating gives CASSQDSSGSYEQYF.

The rearrangement links TRBV20-1 to TRBJ2-7, with TRBD1 matching over 11 bases. The CDR3 is made up of 13 amino acids. V lost 5 bases, J lost 7 bases, and 7 bases stayed unmatched. From germline, CDR1 is DFQATT and CDR2 SNEGSKA (reference sequence). The CDR3 DNA is TGCAGTGCTGGAGGGGGACAGGGGGAAGAGCAGTACTTC. Translation: CSAGGGQGEEQYF.

This clonotype was detected a few times. The J gene is TRBJ2-1, the V gene TRBV6-1; D may match TRBD1 or TRBD2 (5 bases each). Trimming stripped 6 bases from V and 5 bases from J, with 14 bases between. The CDR3 covers 14 residues. Germline assignment: CDR1 MNHNS and CDR2 SASEGT. In nucleotides, the CDR3 is TGTGCCAGCAGGAGGGGCAGGCCAGACAATGAGCAGTTCTTC. It specifies CASRRGRPDNEQFF.

This clonotype was counted a few times. The chain joins TRBV20-1 to TRBJ2-7, with D perhaps matching TRBD1 (7 bases). V was trimmed by 0 bases and J by 7 bases, leaving 13 bases between them. Germline-derived CDR1 and CDR2 are DFQATT and SNEGSKA (reference sequence). This CDR3 is built from 13 residues. The DNA of the CDR3 is TGCAGTGCTAGAGATCTCAGGGGGAGGGAGCAGTACTTC. As protein: CSARDLRGREQYF.

The chain is built from TRBV6-2 or TRBV6-3 and TRBJ2-2, with 8 bases identical to TRBD2. CDR3 length: 16 residues. Losses at the gene ends were 7 bases for V and 7 bases for J; bases not matched to a gene: 14. Germline V gene lookup returns CDR1 MNHEY and CDR2 SVGEGT. The CDR3 spells CASTDRGTSEVGELFF. CDR3 nucleotide sequence: TGTGCCAGCACCGACCGGGGGACTAGTGAGGTCGGGGAGCTGTTTTTT.

The V and J genes are TRBV3-1 and TRBJ1-4; possibly TRBD1 for D (6 bases). CDR3 length equals 13 residues. V gave up 4 bases and J gave up 5 bases, with 8 bases separating them. The germline V gene encodes CDR1 LGHDT and CDR2 YNNKEL (reference sequence). CDR3 residues: CASSRRGNEKLFF. In DNA, the CDR3 is TGTGCCAGCAGCCGGAGGGGGAATGAAAAACTGTTTTTT.

Only a few counts were recorded for this clonotype. The chain recombines TRBV24-1 with TRBJ1-2, with a weak D call TRBD1 (5 bases). Germline V gene sequence: CDR1 KGHDR, CDR2 SFDVKD. Trimming took off 3 bases at V and 4 bases at J, with 17 bases between the two ends. This CDR3 comprises 16 residues. The CDR3 reads CATSDPFGDSSYGYTF. The CDR3 DNA reads TGTGCCACCAGTGATCCTTTTGGAGACAGTAGCTATGGCTACACCTTC.

The rearrangement uses TRBV4-3 and TRBJ2-3; D not certain. The CDR3 extends over 14 amino acids. Trimming pared 2 bases from V and 1 base from J, leaving 7 bases between. The V gene's germline CDR1 is LGHNA and CDR2 YSLEER. The CDR3, as DNA: TGCGCCAGCAGCCAACCTAGAGGCACAGATACGCAGTATTTT. Its protein product is CASSQPRGTDTQYF.

In its sample, this clonotype was seen many times. V is TRBV5-1 and J is TRBJ1-1, with D possibly matching TRBD1 (5 bases). The CDR3 spans 15 residues. From germline, CDR1 is SGHRS and CDR2 YFSETQ. Deletions cut 5 bases from V and 1 base from J, with 15 bases between. The CDR3 region is CASSSGGDANTEAFF. CDR3 nucleotide sequence: TGCGCCAGCAGTTCTGGGGGGGATGCGAACACTGAAGCTTTCTTT.

The chain couples TRBV5-1 to TRBJ1-1; no firm D call. Germline V lookup: CDR1 SGHRS, CDR2 YFSETQ. Trimming cost V 3 bases and J 3 bases, with 12 bases left between them. There are 14 residues in the CDR3. The CDR3 nucleotides are TGCGCCAGCAGCTCCGATAGGGCGTACACTGAAGCTTTCTTT. It translates to CASSSDRAYTEAFF.

This clonotype was counted ten times or more. This sequence joins TRBV5-6 and TRBJ2-5; 9 positions agree with TRBD1. The CDR3 sequence is 17 residues long. In germline, CDR1 is SGHDT, CDR2 YYEEEE. J lost 0 bases, V lost 4 bases, and 10 bases had no gene match. CDR3 in DNA: TGTGCCAGCAGCCAAAGGACAGGGGCGATGTACCAAGAGACCCAGTACTTC. Translation: CASSQRTGAMYQETQYF.

This clonotype was observed many times. This CDR3 is CASSYSGRNYSPLHF. The CDR3 DNA is TGTGCCAGCAGTTACTCGGGCAGAAATTATTCACCCCTCCACTTT. J is TRBJ1-6 and V is TRBV6-5; D gene uncertain. CDR3 length: 15 residues. CDR1 and CDR2 (germline): MNHEY, SVGAGI. Trimming pared 0 bases from V and 8 bases from J, leaving 11 bases between.

The rearrangement joins TRBV24-1 to TRBJ2-5; D is ambiguous. The germline CDR1 and CDR2 sequences are KGHDR and SFDVKD. The CDR3 contains 16 residues. V gave up 2 bases and J gave up 4 bases, with 16 bases separating them. As DNA, the CDR3 is TGTGCCACCAGTGATTCAGCGCAGTATCCGTCAGAGACCCAGTACTTC. Its protein product is CATSDSAQYPSETQYF.

This clonotype has just a few counts. This chain joins TRBV20-1 and TRBJ2-4; D assignment may be TRBD1 or TRBD2 (5 bases each). The V end was cut by 0 bases, the J end by 6 bases, with 18 bases between. CDR1 is DFQATT, CDR2 SNEGSKA, per germline (reference sequence). CDR3 length: 16 residues. In DNA, the CDR3 is TGCAGTGCTAGAGATCCCGAGGGGCAGGTGGGAAACATTCAGTACTTC. Translated: CSARDPEGQVGNIQYF.